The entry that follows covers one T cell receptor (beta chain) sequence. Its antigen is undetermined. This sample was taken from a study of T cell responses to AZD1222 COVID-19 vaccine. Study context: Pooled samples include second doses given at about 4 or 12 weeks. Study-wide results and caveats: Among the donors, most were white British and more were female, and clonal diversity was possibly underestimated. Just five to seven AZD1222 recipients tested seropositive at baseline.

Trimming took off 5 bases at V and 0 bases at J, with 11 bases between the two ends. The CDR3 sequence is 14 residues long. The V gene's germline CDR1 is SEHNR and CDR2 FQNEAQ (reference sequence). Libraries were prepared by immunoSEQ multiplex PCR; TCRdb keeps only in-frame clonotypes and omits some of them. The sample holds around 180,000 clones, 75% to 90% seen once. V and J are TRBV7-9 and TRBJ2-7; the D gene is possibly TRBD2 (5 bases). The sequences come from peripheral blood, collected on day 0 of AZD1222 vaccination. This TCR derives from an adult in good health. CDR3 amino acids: CASSRGGSSYEQYV. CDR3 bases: TGTGCCAGCAGCCGCGGAGGCAGCTCCTACGAGCAGTACGTC.